A selection of T cell receptor beta chains follows, all from one sample in a study of somatic mutations in cytotoxic T cells in rheumatoid arthritis. Here immunoSEQ multiplex PCR was the method, and the copy in TCRdb shows in-frame clones only, minus some. This sample has about 15,000 clones; about 77% occur once, and the top ten carry more than 13%. Input material: CD8+ T cells sorted from blood. The receptors originated from an adult with rheumatoid arthritis. CDR3s include the opening cysteine and the closing phenylalanine or tryptophan. Each record gives: D gene, clone size, V gene, J gene, CDR3 DNA, CDR3 protein. The D gene is left open where the match is weak. Not all rows give a size; the values are once, few, many and, for expanded clones, a class.

.	.	TRBV5-1	TRBJ1-2	TGCGCCAGCAGCTTGGGGGACGCATCCTATGGCTACACCTTC	CASSLGDASYGYTF
.	.	TRBV11-2	TRBJ2-1	TGTGCCAGCAGCTTAGCCTCGGTTAATGAGCAGTTCTTC	CASSLASVNEQFF
.	.	TRBV6-5	TRBJ1-3	TGTGCCAGCAGTAACGACAGGTTCGCTGGAAACACCATATATTTT	CASSNDRFAGNTIYF
.	.	TRBV4-1	TRBJ2-1	TGCGCCAGCAGCCCGTCCCACAATGAGCAGTTCTTC	CASSPSHNEQFF
.	.	TRBV28	TRBJ1-4	TGTGCCAGCAGCTCGGGACGGTATAATGAAAAACTGTTTTTT	CASSSGRYNEKLFF
TRBD1	.	TRBV2	TRBJ1-6	TGTGCCAGCAGTTTCGACAGGGTTGGATCACCCCTCCACTTT	CASSFDRVGSPLHF
TRBD1	.	TRBV5-4	TRBJ1-2	TGTGCCAGCAGCTATGGGACAGGAGGCCCCTATGGCTACACCTTC	CASSYGTGGPYGYTF
.	.	TRBV9	TRBJ2-7	TGTGCCAGCAGCGTAGAACAGAACTACGAGCAGTACTTC	CASSVEQNYEQYF
.	.	TRBV2	TRBJ2-1	TGTGCCAGCAGTGAAGCCGGGGGCTACAATGAGCAGTTCTTC	CASSEAGGYNEQFF
TRBD2	.	TRBV5-1	TRBJ2-7	TGCGCCAGCAGCTTGGCCGGGACTATCGGAGAGCAGTACTTC	CASSLAGTIGEQYF
.	.	TRBV6-5	TRBJ1-1	TGTGCCAGCAGTTACGGCCAGGCTTCTGAAGCTTTCTTT	CASSYGQASEAFF
TRBD1	.	TRBV7-6	TRBJ2-1	TGTGCCAGCAGCTCCTTCGCCGGGACAGGGGGAGACAATGAGCAGTTCTTC	CASSSFAGTGGDNEQFF
.	.	TRBV6-1	TRBJ1-3	TGTGCCAGCACCCTAGACAGAAGCTCTGGAAACACCATATATTTT	CASTLDRSSGNTIYF
.	.	TRBV4-1	TRBJ2-7	TGCGCCAGCAGCCAACTTTCGGGTGCCCCTTCCTACGAGCAGTACTTC	CASSQLSGAPSYEQYF
TRBD1	.	TRBV27	TRBJ1-2	TGTGCCAGCAGTTTTACAGGGGGTGGTGGCTACACCTTC	CASSFTGGGGYTF
TRBD1	.	TRBV23-1	TRBJ2-2	TGCGCCAGCAGTTGTCCCATATACAGGGGGAAGAACACCGGGGAGCTGTTTTTT	CASSCPIYRGKNTGELFF
TRBD2	.	TRBV7-6	TRBJ2-1	TGTGCCAGCAGCTTAGCTTCTAGCGGGGGGTCCTACAATGAGCAGTTCTTC	CASSLASSGGSYNEQFF
.	.	TRBV21-1	TRBJ2-7	TGTGCCAGCAGCGGCCGGGACAGGTATATTCTCTCCTACGAGCAGTACTTC	CASSGRDRYILSYEQYF
.	.	TRBV7-8	TRBJ2-2	TGCGCCAGCAGCTTAGAGGGTGCGAACACCGGGGAGCTGTTTTTT	CASSLEGANTGELFF
.	.	TRBV7-2	TRBJ2-1	TGTGCCAGCAGCTTAGGAGTAGGTTACAATGAGCAGTTCTTC	CASSLGVGYNEQFF
.	.	TRBV5-6	TRBJ2-2	TGTGCCAGCAGCTTGGGCGTCAGGGTTAACACCGGGGAGCTGTTTTTT	CASSLGVRVNTGELFF
TRBD1	.	TRBV5-6	TRBJ2-7	TGTGCCAGCAGCGTCGGGACAGCCTACGAGCAGTACTTC	CASSVGTAYEQYF
.	few	TRBV6-6	TRBJ1-5	TGTGCCAGCAGTGGAGAGCAGGGGTCTCAGCCCCAGCATTTT	CASSGEQGSQPQHF
TRBD1	.	TRBV25-1	TRBJ2-5	TGTGCCAGCAGCGGTAACAGGGGAGACTGGGAGACCCAGTACTTC	CASSGNRGDWETQYF
TRBD2	few	TRBV25-1	TRBJ2-7	TGTGCCAGCAGTGGCCTAGCGGGAGTATCCCCCTACGAGCAGTACTTC	CASSGLAGVSPYEQYF
TRBD1	.	TRBV11-2	TRBJ2-7	TGTGCCAGCAGCTTAGGGTATAGGGGACAGGGTTCCTACGAGCAGTACTTC	CASSLGYRGQGSYEQYF
.	few	TRBV6-4	TRBJ2-1	TGTGCCAGCAGTGACCGGCCTGGGGACTACAATGAGCAGTTCTTC	CASSDRPGDYNEQFF
TRBD2	.	TRBV2	TRBJ2-3	TGTGCCAGCAGTGAAGGGGCTAGCGGGGGGGCAGTAACAGATACGCAGTATTTT	CASSEGASGGAVTDTQYF
.	once	TRBV6-5	TRBJ1-2	TGTGCCAGCAGTTACCTCCAGGGCGGCAATGGCTACACCTTC	CASSYLQGGNGYTF
.	.	TRBV5-1	TRBJ2-1	TGCGCCAGCAGCTTGGTTTCGGGGGGCCTAGGGAATGAGCAGTTCTTC	CASSLVSGGLGNEQFF
TRBD1	.	TRBV7-9	TRBJ1-1	TGTGCCAGCAGCTTATCAGGGGGGGGATATATGAACACTGAAGCTTTCTTT	CASSLSGGGYMNTEAFF
.	.	TRBV7-9	TRBJ1-2	TGTGCCAGCAGCGGAGGACAGCTCTATGGCTACACCTTC	CASSGGQLYGYTF
.	.	TRBV18	TRBJ1-1	TGTGCCAGCTCACCAGTTGTCCCGGCAACCCTCCCGGGTGAAGCTTTCTTT	CASSPVVPATLPGEAFF
.	.	TRBV10-1	TRBJ1-2	TGCGCCAGCAGTTGGCCAACAGGTCCTGGCTACACCTTC	CASSWPTGPGYTF
.	.	TRBV6-5	TRBJ2-3	TGTGCCAGCAGTACCGGAGATACGCAGTATTTT	CASSTGDTQYF
TRBD2	.	TRBV10-2	TRBJ2-4	TGCGCCAGCAGTGAGGTAACTAGCGTGTACATTCAGTACTTC	CASSEVTSVYIQYF
TRBD1	.	TRBV6-5	TRBJ1-4	TGTGCCAGCAGTTACTCAACAGGGGCCGGGGGTGAAAAACTGTTTTTT	CASSYSTGAGGEKLFF
.	.	TRBV6-5	TRBJ1-5	TGTGCCAGCAGCCTAACGCGGCTGGGTAATCAGCCCCAGCATTTT	CASSLTRLGNQPQHF
.	.	TRBV5-1	TRBJ2-3	TGCGCCAGCAGCTTGGCTTTGGCGGGCCGTGGTACAGATACGCAGTATTTT	CASSLALAGRGTDTQYF
.	once	TRBV6-1	TRBJ1-1	TGTGCCAGCAGTGAAGAGGTGTCTGAAGCTTTCTTT	CASSEEVSEAFF
.	.	TRBV5-1	TRBJ1-2	TGCGCCAGCAGCAAGGACGAGATAGCTAACTATGGCTACACCTTC	CASSKDEIANYGYTF
.	.	TRBV30	TRBJ2-2	TGTGCCTGGAACGCGGGGGCAGTCACCGGGGAGCTGTTTTTT	CAWNAGAVTGELFF
TRBD1	.	TRBV5-5	TRBJ2-5	TGTGCCAGCAGCTTGGGACAGGGGTCGGGAGAGACCCAGTACTTC	CASSLGQGSGETQYF
.	few	TRBV13	TRBJ1-2	TGTGCCAGCAGCCCACGTTCGGTCGGTGGGGTCTTAGGCTATGGCTACACCTTC	CASSPRSVGGVLGYGYTF
TRBD2	.	TRBV18	TRBJ2-3	TGTGCCAGCTCACCAAAAATAAGCGGGGGACGCACAGATACGCAGTATTTT	CASSPKISGGRTDTQYF
TRBD2	once	TRBV27	TRBJ2-1	TGTGCCAGCAGAAGCCTAGCGGGAGGGCCCTACAATGAGCAGTTCTTC	CASRSLAGGPYNEQFF
.	few	TRBV30	TRBJ2-1	TGTGCCTGGAGTGTTGATATAGCCCCGTACAATGAGCAGTTCTTC	CAWSVDIAPYNEQFF
.	.	TRBV19	TRBJ2-1	TGTGCCAGTAGTATAGACGCGGGGCGTGAGCAGTTCTTC	CASSIDAGREQFF